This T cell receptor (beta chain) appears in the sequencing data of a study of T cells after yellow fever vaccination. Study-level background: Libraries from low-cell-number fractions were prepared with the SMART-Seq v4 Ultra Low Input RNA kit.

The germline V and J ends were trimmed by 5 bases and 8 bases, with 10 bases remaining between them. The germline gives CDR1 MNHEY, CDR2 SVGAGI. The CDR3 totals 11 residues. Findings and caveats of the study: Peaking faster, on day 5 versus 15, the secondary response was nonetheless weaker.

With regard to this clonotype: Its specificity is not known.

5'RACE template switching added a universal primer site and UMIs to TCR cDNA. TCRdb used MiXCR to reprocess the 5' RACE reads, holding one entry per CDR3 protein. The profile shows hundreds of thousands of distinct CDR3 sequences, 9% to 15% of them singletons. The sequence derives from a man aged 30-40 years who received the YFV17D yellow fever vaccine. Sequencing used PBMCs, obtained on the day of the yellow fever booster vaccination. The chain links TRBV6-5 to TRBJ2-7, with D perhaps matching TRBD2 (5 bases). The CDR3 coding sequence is TGTGCCAGCAGTACTAGGACCAAGCAGTACTTC. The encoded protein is CASSTRTKQYF.